Sequencing of this T cell receptor beta chain was carried out in a study of blood T cell repertoires in COVID-19 (dated by TCRdb to 2019 to 2021). For the wider study: Samples from collaborators originated in the United States, Italy and Spain and spanned both the acute and convalescent phases of COVID-19. The dataset comprised deeply sampled blood TCRbeta repertoires from subjects exposed to, actively infected with, or recovered from COVID-19. Samples were obtained from the ongoing ImmuneRACE study (first 160 participants) and from roughly 1,300 subjects provided by 6 global collaborators. The repertoires were released in a freely available public database meant as a resource for research on the immune response to SARS-CoV-2. The prospective study material was composed of cDNA or gDNA derived from T cells, B-cell-depleted T cells, or PBMCs. A de-identified subject ID, COVID-19 status, age in years and sex were almost always included in the sample metadata. Where HLA class I and class II types were available, the types were taken from metadata supplied by the sample provider, not from assay-based typing.

The paper as a whole reports these results and caveats: How much clinical and demographic metadata was included differed by source and by participant, and the metadata was provided uncurated.

Participants in the prospective study were aged about 18 to 89 years, lived in about two dozen United States geographic areas, and enrolled through a virtual design. Cohort assignment in the prospective study relied on participant-reported clinical history from a screening survey and a study questionnaire. A participant counted as exposed if, within 2 weeks of entering the study, that participant had been in contact with someone who had a PCR-confirmed or clinician-diagnosed COVID-19 case. Each participant in the prospective study had whole blood, serum and a nasopharyngeal or oropharyngeal swab collected by mobile phlebotomists. Over an approximately 2-month period, participants in the prospective study had the option of providing additional blood draws and questionnaires. Before DNA extraction, blood samples from the prospective study were shipped at room temperature or frozen. TCRbeta CDR3 regions were amplified from genomic DNA by means of the immunoSEQ Assay, a bias-controlled multiplex PCR. Per the authors' processing: Within the assay, amplification of reference gene primers was used to estimate how many nucleated cells each sample contained. To quantify the absolute abundance of each unique TCRbeta CDR3 rearrangement, sequence reads were collapsed and filtered. For each sample, productive Simpson clonality was calculated as the square root of Simpson's diversity index over productive rearrangements. TCRdb took this table from immuneACCESS and kept in-frame rearrangements with V and J called. Such tables lack part of the clones; where checked against another copy, unresolved V genes explain under half of the gap, and the rest is unexplained. The V and J calls and clone size are taken from that table; D and trimming were inferred from the DNA. This sample has 150,000 or so clones in its table, and approximately 80% of those were observed once. The ten largest account for about 5% of the sample.

About this clone itself: The antigen this receptor binds is unknown. Base qualities are not provided; no much larger clone lies one nucleotide away.

The sequencing input was PBMCs or T cells enriched from blood (not recorded which). The source of this sequence is a man in his sixties or seventies who had been exposed to COVID-19.

Here is the DNA: TGTGCCAGCAGGCGGGACGGGAATTCACCCCTCCACTTT. This gives the protein CASRRDGNSPLHF. Rearrangement joined TRBV6-5 to TRBJ1-6; the D gene is perhaps TRBD1, from 5 matching bases. The junction carries 10 bases between V and J, which are trimmed by 6 bases and 7 bases respectively. CDR1 and CDR2 are read off the germline V gene as MNHEY and SVGAGI. The CDR3 runs 13 amino acids, cysteine and phenylalanine included. Left in the record is the CDR3 DNA by itself, 39 bases read in frame from the first base.